This T cell receptor (beta chain) emerged from a study of glioma-infiltrating T cells after dendritic cell vaccination. Whole-study results and caveats: Patients with more pretreatment TILs had longer time to progression and survival. Few patients contributed both blood and tumor specimens.

Of note for this clone: Its antigen remains unidentified.

Up to about 2 ug genomic DNA was used for TCRB CDR3 amplification. Data came from immunoSEQ multiplex PCR; TCRdb stores just in-frame clones and leaves some out. The data show about 50,000 clones, approximately 89% seen once. Indicated time point: after dendritic cell vaccination, including at tumor progression/relapse. This TCR derives from a human donor with glioblastoma. Here the sequenced sample was blood, taken after dendritic cell vaccination.

The CDR3 spells CASSLRGEAFF. CDR3 DNA: TGTGCCAGTAGTCTTAGGGGGGAAGCTTTCTTT. This chain uses TRBV19 with TRBJ1-1; tentative D call: TRBD1 (6 bases). The CDR3 extends over 11 amino acids. V dropped 5 bases and J dropped 8 bases, with 9 bases sitting between them. Germline V CDR1 and CDR2: LNHDA, SQIVND (reference sequence).